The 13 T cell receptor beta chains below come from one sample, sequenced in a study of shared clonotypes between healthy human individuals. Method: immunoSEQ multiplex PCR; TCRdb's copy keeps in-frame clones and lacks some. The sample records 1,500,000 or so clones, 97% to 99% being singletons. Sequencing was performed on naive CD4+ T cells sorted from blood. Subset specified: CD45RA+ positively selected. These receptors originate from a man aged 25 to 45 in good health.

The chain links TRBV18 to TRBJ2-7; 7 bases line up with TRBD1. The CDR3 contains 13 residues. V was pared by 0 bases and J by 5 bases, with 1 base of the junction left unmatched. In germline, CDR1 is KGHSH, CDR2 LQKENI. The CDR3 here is CASSPPGQDEQYF. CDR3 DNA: TGTGCCAGCTCACCACCCGGACAGGACGAGCAGTACTTC.

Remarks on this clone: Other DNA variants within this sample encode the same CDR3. The CDR3 sequence is CAISPGTTGNTIYF. The CDR3 nucleotides read TGTGCCATCAGTCCCGGGACAACTGGAAACACCATATATTTT. The chain combines TRBV10-3 with TRBJ1-3, with D maybe TRBD1 (6 bases). Germline CDR1 and CDR2: ENHRY and SYGVKD. CDR3 length: 14 amino acids. The V end was cut by 5 bases, the J end by 2 bases, with 10 bases between.

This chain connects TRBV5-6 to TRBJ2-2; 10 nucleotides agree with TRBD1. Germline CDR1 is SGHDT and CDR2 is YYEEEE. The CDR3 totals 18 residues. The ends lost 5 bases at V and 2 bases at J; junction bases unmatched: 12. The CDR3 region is CASRGTGDQSGNTGELFF. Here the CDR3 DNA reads TGTGCCAGCAGGGGGACAGGGGATCAATCTGGCAACACCGGGGAGCTGTTTTTT.

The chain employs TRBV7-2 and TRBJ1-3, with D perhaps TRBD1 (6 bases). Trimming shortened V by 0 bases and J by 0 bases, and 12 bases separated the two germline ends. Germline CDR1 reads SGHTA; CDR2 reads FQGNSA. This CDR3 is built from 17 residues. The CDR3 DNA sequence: TGTGCCAGCAGCTTAGCGGGGGCAGGGCCCTCTGGAAACACCATATATTTT. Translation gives CASSLAGAGPSGNTIYF.

The CDR3 spells CASSSRTVTDTQYF. In DNA, the CDR3 is TGTGCCAGCAGCTCGCGGACAGTAACAGATACGCAGTATTTT. The chain recombines TRBV7-6 with TRBJ2-3; perhaps TRBD1 as D (6 bases). V was trimmed by 4 bases and J by 3 bases, leaving 11 bases between them. The CDR3 extends over 14 amino acids. CDR1 and CDR2 (germline): SGHVS, FNYEAQ. Combining the CDR3 with reference TRBV7-6 and TRBJ2-3 gives the whole variable domain GAGVSQSPRYKVTKRGQDVALRCDPISGHVSLYWYRQALGQGPEFLTYFNYEAQQDKSGLPNDRFSAERPEGSISTLTIQRTEQRDSAMYRCASSSRTVTDTQYFGPGTRLTVL.

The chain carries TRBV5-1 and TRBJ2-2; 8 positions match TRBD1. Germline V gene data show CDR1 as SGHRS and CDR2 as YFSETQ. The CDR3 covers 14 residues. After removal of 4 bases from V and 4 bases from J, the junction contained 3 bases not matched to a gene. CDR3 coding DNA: TGCGCCAGCAGCGAGGGGACAGGCACCGGGGAGCTGTTTTTT. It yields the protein CASSEGTGTGELFF.

The CDR3 sequence: CASSFSGYSNQPQHF. In DNA, the CDR3 is TGTGCCAGCAGTTTTTCAGGCTATAGCAATCAGCCCCAGCATTTT. This chain links TRBV28 with TRBJ1-5; D is unresolved. The CDR3 contains 15 residues. Trimming stripped 3 bases from V and 0 bases from J, with 9 bases between. Germline-derived CDR1 and CDR2 are MDHEN and SYDVKM.

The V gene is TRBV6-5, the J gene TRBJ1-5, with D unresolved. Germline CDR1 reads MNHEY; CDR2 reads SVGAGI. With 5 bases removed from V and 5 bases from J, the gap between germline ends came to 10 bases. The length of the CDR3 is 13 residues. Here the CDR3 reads CASSMTRDQPQHF. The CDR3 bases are TGTGCCAGCAGTATGACCCGCGATCAGCCCCAGCATTTT.

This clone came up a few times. This CDR3 reads CASSMGQGSYGYTF. CDR3 in DNA: TGTGCCAGTAGTATGGGACAGGGTAGCTATGGCTACACCTTC. The chain carries TRBV19 and TRBJ1-2; 9 bases align to TRBD1. With V trimmed by 3 bases and J by 4 bases, 3 bases remained unmatched. The CDR3 runs 14 residues. CDR1 is LNHDA and CDR2 is SQIVND in the germline V gene (reference sequence).

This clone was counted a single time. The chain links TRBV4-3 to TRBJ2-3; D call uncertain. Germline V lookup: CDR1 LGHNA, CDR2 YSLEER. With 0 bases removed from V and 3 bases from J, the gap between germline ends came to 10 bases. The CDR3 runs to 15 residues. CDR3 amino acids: CASSQDPSMTDTQYF. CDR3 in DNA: TGCGCCAGCAGCCAAGATCCATCTATGACAGATACGCAGTATTTT.

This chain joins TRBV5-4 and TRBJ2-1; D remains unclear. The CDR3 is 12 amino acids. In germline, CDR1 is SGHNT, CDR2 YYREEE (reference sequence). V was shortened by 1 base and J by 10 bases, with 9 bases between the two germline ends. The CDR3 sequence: CASSLMGREQFF. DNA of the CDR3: TGTGCCAGCAGCTTGATGGGCCGAGAGCAGTTCTTC.

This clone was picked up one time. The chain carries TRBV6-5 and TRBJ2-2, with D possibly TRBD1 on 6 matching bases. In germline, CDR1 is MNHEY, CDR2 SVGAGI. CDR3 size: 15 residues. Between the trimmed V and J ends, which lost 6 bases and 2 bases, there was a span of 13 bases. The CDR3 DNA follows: TGTGCCAGCAGCGCAGGGGTGTTTAACACCGGGGAGCTGTTTTTT. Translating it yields CASSAGVFNTGELFF.

CDR3 DNA sequence: TGTGCCAGCAGCGAAACAGGGAAGATCCAAGAGACCCAGTACTTC. Encoded protein: CASSETGKIQETQYF. V usage is TRBV5-4 and J usage is TRBJ2-5; TRBD1 might be the D (6 bases). The V and J ends lost 4 bases and 1 base respectively, with 14 bases between them. The CDR3 consists of 15 residues. CDR1 is SGHNT and CDR2 is YYREEE in the germline V gene (reference sequence).